This TCR beta chain was profiled in a study of Graves' ophthalmopathy and Graves' hyperthyroidism. The CDR3 consists of 14 residues. The germline V gene has CDR1 SGHDN and CDR2 FVKESK. Amplifying from RNA transcripts, the study obtained TCR beta CDR3 regions. The first round was an RT-PCR with HTBI primers, and the second round was a multiplex PCR. TCRdb re-analysed the multiplex PCR reads in MiXCR, keeping a single row per CDR3 protein. Of 170,000 or so distinct CDR3 sequences listed, approximately 38% were seen once; the top ten hold 5.8%. There are many counts of this clonotype. Relative to the germline gene, one junction end is altered; a read error may explain this.

The clonotype originates from a middle-aged woman with Graves' ophthalmopathy. The material sequenced was peripheral blood. The chain combines TRBV14 with TRBJ2-4; D call uncertain. CDR3 nucleotide sequence: TGTGCCAGCAGCCAAGCTGGCCTAGGGTGGGTGAAGTTCTTC. It codes for CASSQAGLGWVKFF.